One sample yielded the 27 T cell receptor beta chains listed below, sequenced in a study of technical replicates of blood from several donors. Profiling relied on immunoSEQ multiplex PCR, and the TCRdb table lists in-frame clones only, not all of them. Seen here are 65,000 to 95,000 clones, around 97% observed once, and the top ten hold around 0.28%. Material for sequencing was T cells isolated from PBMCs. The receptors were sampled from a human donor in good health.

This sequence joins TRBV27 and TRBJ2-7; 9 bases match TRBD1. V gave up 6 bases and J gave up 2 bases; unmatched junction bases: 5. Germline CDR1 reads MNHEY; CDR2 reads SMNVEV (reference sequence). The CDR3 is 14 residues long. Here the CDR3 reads CASRDRGRAYEQYF. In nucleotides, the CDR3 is TGTGCCAGCAGGGACAGGGGTAGGGCCTACGAGCAGTACTTC.

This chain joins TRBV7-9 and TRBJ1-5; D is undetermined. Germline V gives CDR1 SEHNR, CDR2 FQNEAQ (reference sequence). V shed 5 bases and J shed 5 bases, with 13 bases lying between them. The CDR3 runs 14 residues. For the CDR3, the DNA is TGTGCCAGCAGCCAGGCTGGGAGTTATCAGCCCCAGCATTTT. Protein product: CASSQAGSYQPQHF.

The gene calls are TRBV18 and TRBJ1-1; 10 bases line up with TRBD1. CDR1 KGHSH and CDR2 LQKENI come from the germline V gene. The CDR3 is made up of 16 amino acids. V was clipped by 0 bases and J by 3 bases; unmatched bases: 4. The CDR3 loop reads CASSPPVGQGDTEAFF. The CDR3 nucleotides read TGTGCCAGCTCACCACCGGTCGGACAGGGGGACACTGAAGCTTTCTTT.

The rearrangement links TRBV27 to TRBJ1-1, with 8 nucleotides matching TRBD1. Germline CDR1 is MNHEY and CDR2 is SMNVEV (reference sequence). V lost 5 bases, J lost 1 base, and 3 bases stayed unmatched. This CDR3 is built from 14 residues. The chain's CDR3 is CASSAGTGNTEAFF. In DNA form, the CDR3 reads TGTGCCAGCAGTGCGGGGACAGGGAACACTGAAGCTTTCTTT.

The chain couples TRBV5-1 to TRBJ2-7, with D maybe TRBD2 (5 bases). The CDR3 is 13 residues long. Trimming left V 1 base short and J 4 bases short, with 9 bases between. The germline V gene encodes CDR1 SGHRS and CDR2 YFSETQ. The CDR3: CASSLSPGYEQYF. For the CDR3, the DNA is TGCGCCAGCAGCTTGTCCCCGGGGTACGAGCAGTACTTC.

CDR3: CASSSPAGGNYGYTF. The CDR3 region has the DNA TGTGCCAGCAGTTCCCCCGCTGGGGGGAACTATGGCTACACCTTC. The chain links TRBV28 to TRBJ1-2, with D possibly TRBD1 on 5 matching bases. The CDR3 length is 15 residues. Trimming stripped 4 bases from V and 2 bases from J, with 14 bases between. Looked up from germline, CDR1 is MDHEN and CDR2 is SYDVKM.

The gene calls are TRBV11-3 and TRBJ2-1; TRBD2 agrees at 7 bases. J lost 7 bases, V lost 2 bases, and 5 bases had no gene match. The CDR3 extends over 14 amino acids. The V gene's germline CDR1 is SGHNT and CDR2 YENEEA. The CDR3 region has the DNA TGTGCCAGCAGCTTATGGCGGGAGTTGAATGAGCAGTTCTTC. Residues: CASSLWRELNEQFF.

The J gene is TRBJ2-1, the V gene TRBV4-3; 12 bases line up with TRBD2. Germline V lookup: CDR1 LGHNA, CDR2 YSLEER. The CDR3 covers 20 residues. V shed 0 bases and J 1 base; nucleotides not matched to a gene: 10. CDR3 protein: CASSQDLRLAGERSYNEQFF. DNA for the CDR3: TGCGCCAGCAGCCAAGACTTAAGACTAGCGGGAGAGAGGTCCTACAATGAGCAGTTCTTC.

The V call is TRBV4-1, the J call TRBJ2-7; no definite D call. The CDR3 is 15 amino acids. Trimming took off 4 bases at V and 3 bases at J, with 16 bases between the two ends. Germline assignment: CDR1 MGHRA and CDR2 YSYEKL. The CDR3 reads CASSPSGLLIYEQYF. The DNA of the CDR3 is TGCGCCAGCAGCCCTTCAGGTCTACTCATCTACGAGCAGTACTTC.

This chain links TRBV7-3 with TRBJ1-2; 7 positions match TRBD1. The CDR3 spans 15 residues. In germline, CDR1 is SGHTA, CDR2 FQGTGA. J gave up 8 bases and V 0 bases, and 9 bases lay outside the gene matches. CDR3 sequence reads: CASSLTSTGTSGYTF. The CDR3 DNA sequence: TGTGCCAGCAGCTTAACGTCGACAGGGACGAGCGGCTACACCTTC.

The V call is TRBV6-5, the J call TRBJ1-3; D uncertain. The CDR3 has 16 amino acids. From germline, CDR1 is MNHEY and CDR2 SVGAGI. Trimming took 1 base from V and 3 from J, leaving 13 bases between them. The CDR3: CASSYFPVMYGNTIYF. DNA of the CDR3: TGTGCCAGCAGTTACTTCCCTGTTATGTATGGAAACACCATATATTTT.

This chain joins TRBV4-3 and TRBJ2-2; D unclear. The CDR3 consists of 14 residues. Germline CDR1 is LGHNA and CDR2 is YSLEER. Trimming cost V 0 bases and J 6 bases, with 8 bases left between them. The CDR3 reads CASSQDLAAGELFF. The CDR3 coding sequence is TGCGCCAGCAGCCAAGATTTAGCTGCCGGGGAGCTGTTTTTT.

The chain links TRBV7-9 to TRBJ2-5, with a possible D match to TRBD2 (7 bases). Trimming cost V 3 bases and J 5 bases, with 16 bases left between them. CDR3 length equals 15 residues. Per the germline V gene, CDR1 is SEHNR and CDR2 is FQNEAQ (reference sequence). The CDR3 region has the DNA TGTGCCAGCAGCTTCTTAGGGGGGGGGTCGGAGACCCAGTACTTC. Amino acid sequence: CASSFLGGGSETQYF.

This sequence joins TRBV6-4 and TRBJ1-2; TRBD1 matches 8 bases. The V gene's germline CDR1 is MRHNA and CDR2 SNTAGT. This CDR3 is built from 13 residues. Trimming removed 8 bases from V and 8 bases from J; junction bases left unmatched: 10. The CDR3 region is CASECRGRRGYTF. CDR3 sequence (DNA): TGTGCCAGCGAGTGCAGGGGGCGCCGGGGCTACACCTTC.

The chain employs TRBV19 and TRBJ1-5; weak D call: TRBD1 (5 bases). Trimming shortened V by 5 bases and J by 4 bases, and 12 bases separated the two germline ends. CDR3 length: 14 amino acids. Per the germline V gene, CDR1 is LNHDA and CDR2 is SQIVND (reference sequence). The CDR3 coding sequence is TGTGCCAGTAGTTTTGACAGCGTGAATCAGCCCCAGCATTTT. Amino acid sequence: CASSFDSVNQPQHF. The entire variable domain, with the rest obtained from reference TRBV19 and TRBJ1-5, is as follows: DGGITQSPKYLFRKEGQNVTLSCEQNLNHDAMYWYRQDPGQGLRLIYYSQIVNDFQKGDIAEGYSVSREKKESFPLTVTSAQKNPTAFYLCASSFDSVNQPQHFGDGTRLSIL.

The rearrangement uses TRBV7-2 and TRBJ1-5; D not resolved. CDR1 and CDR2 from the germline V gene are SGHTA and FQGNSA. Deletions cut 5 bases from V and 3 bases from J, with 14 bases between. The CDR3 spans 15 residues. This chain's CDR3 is CASSPPGSVNQPQHF. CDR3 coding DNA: TGTGCCAGCAGCCCCCCCGGCAGCGTCAATCAGCCCCAGCATTTT.

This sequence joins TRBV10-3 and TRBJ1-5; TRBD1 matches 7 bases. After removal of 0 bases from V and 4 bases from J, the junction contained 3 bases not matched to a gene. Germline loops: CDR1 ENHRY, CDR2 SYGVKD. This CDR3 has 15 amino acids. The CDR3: CAISESGTENQPQHF. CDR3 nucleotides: TGTGCCATCAGTGAGTCGGGGACAGAGAATCAGCCCCAGCATTTT.

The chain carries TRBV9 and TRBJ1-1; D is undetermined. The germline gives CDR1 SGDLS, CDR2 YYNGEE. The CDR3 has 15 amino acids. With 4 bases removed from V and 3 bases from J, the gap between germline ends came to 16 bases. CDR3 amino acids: CASSPRDRWDTEAFF. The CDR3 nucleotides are TGTGCCAGCAGCCCCCGGGATCGGTGGGACACTGAAGCTTTCTTT.

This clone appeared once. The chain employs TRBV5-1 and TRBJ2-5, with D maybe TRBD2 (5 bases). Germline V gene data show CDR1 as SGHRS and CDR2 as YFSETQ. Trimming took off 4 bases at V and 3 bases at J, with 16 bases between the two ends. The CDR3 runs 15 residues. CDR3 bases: TGCGCCAGCAGCCAGATGGTTAGCGAAGAAGAGACCCAGTACTTC. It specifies CASSQMVSEEETQYF. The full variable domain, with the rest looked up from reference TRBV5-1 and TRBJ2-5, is KAGVTQTPRYLIKTRGQQVTLSCSPISGHRSVSWYQQTPGQGLQFLFEYFSETQRNKGNFPGRFSGRQFSNSRSEMNVSTLELGDSALYLCASSQMVSEEETQYFGPGTRLLVL.

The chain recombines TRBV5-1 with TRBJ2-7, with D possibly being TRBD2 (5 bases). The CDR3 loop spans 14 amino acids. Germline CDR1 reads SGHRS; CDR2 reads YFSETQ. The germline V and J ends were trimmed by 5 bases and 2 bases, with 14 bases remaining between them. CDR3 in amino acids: CASREGRGTYEQYF. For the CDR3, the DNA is TGCGCCAGCAGGGAAGGCAGAGGGACCTACGAGCAGTACTTC.

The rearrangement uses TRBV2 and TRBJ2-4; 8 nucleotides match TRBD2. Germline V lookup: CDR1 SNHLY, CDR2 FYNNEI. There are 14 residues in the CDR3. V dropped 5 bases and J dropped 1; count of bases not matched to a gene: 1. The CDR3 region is CASSWTSAKNIQYF. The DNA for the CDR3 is TGTGCCAGCAGTTGGACTAGCGCCAAAAACATTCAGTACTTC.

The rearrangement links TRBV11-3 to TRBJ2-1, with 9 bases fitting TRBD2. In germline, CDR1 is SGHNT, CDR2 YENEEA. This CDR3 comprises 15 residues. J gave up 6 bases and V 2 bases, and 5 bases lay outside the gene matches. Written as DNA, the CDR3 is TGTGCCAGCAGCTTACGGCTAGCGGGAATCAATGAGCAGTTCTTC. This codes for CASSLRLAGINEQFF.

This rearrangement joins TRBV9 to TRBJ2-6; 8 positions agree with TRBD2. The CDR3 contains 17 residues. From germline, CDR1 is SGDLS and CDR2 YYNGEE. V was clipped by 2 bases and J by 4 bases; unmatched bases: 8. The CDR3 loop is CASSVPGRAAGANVLTF. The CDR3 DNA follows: TGTGCCAGCAGCGTCCCCGGGAGGGCCGCGGGGGCCAACGTCCTGACTTTC.

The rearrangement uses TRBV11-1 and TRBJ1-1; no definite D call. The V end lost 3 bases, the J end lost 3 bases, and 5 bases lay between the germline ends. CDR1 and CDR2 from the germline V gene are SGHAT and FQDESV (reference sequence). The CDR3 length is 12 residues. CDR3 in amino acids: CASSFEDTEAFF. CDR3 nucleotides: TGTGCCAGCAGCTTCGAGGACACTGAAGCTTTCTTT. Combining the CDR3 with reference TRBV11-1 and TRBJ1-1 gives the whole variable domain EAEVAQSPRYKITEKSQAVAFWCDPISGHATLYWYRQILGQGPELLVQFQDESVVDDSQLPKDRFSAERLKGVDSTLKIQPAELGDSAMYLCASSFEDTEAFFGQGTRLTVV.

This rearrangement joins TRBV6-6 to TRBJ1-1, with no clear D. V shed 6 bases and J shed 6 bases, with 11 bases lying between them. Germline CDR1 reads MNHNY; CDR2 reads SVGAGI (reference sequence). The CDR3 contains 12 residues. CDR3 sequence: CASSPPNPEAFF. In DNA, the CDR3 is TGTGCCAGCAGCCCACCTAACCCTGAAGCTTTCTTT.

The CDR3 bases are TGTGCCAGCAGTTCCGAGGACAGATGTACCTACGAGCAGTACTTC. This encodes CASSSEDRCTYEQYF. The chain uses TRBV6-5 and TRBJ2-7; D possibly corresponds to TRBD1 (6 bases). The germline CDR1 and CDR2 sequences are MNHEY and SVGAGI. The CDR3 is made up of 15 amino acids. Trimming pared 4 bases from V and 2 bases from J, leaving 15 bases between.

The CDR3 protein is CASSSTGYNYGYTF. In DNA, the CDR3 is TGTGCCAGCAGCTCTACAGGGTACAACTATGGCTACACCTTC. The chain carries TRBV2 and TRBJ1-2; maybe TRBD1 (6 bases). The CDR3 loop spans 14 amino acids. The germline V gene encodes CDR1 SNHLY and CDR2 FYNNEI. V was pared by 6 bases and J by 2 bases, with 13 bases between.